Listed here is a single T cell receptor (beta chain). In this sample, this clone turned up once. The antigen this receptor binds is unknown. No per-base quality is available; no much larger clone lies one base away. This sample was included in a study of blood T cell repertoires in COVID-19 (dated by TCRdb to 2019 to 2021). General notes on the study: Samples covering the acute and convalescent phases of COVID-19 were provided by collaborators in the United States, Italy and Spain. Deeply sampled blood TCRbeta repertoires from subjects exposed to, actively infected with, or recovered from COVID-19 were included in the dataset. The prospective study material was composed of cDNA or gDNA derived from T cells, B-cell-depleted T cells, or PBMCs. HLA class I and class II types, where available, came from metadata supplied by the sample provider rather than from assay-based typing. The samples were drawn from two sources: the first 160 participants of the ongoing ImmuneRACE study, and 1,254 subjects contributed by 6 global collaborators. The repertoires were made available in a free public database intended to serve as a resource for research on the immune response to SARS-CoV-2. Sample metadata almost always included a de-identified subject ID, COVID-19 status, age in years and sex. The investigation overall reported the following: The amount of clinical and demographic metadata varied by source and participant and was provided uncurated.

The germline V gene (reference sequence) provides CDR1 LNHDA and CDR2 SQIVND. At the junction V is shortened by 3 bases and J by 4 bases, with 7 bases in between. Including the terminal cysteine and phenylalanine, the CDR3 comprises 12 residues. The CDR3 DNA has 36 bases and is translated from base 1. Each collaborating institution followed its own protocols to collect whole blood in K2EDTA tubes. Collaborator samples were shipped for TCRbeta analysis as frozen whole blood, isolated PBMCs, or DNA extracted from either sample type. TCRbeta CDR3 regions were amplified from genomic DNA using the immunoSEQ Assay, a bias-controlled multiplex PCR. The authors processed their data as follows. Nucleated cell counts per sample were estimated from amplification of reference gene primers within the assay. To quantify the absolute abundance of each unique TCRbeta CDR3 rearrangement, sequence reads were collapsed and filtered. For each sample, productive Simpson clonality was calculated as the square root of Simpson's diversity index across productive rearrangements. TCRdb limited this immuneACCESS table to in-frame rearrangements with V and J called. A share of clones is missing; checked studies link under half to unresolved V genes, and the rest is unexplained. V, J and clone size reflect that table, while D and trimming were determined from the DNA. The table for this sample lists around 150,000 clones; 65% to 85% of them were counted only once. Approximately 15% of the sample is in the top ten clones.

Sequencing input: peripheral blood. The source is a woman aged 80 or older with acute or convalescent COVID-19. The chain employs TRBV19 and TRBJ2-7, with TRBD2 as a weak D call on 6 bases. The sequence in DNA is TGTGCCAGTAGTATGGGGGGATACGAGCAGTACTTC. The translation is CASSMGGYEQYF.